Shown below are 25 T cell receptor beta chains from a single sample sequenced in a study of T cells in Graves' hyperthyroidism and ophthalmopathy. Amplification yielded TCR beta CDR3 regions, with RNA transcripts as the source. The HTBI set primed first-round TCR CDR3 RT-PCR. TCRdb re-derived calls from the multiplex PCR reads in MiXCR, one entry per CDR3 protein. The profile shows about 610,000 distinct CDR3 sequences, 14% to 15% of them singletons. Sequencing was done on a sample of blood. These TCRs come from a woman in her thirties or forties with Graves' ophthalmopathy.

This clonotype was observed many times. This chain connects TRBV28 to TRBJ1-2, with 12 bases matching TRBD1. The length of the CDR3 is 16 residues. Germline-derived CDR1 and CDR2 are MDHEN and SYDVKM. The V segment lost 4 bases and the J segment 8 bases; nucleotides outside the gene matches: 11. CDR3 residues: CASSWGQGALTLGYTF. The CDR3 coding sequence is TGTGCCAGCAGTTGGGGACAGGGGGCGCTAACTTTAGGCTACACCTTC.

The CDR3 loop reads CSAREVRGGYEQYF. For the CDR3, the DNA is TGCAGTGCTAGAGAAGTTCGAGGAGGCTACGAGCAGTACTTC. The V gene is TRBV20-1, the J gene TRBJ2-7; perhaps TRBD2 as D (5 bases). The CDR3 spans 14 residues. With 0 bases removed from V and 3 bases from J, the gap between germline ends came to 12 bases. The germline CDR1 and CDR2 sequences are DFQATT and SNEGSKA (reference sequence).

In its sample, this clonotype was seen many times. The V and J genes are TRBV30 and TRBJ2-7, with 7 nucleotides matching TRBD1. Germline V CDR1 and CDR2: GTSNPN, SVGIG (reference sequence). The CDR3 is 14 residues long. J gave up 2 bases and V 7 bases, and 11 bases lay outside the gene matches. CDR3 sequence (DNA): TGTGCCTCTGAGACAGGGATGGAACCCTACGAGCAGTACTTC. Its protein product is CASETGMEPYEQYF.

In this sample, this clonotype turned up many times. This chain joins TRBV28 and TRBJ2-7, with 9 bases aligning to TRBD1. Germline CDR1 is MDHEN and CDR2 is SYDVKM. This CDR3 spans 14 amino acids. V gave up 7 bases and J gave up 3 bases; unmatched junction bases: 7. The CDR3 sequence: CASNAGTGNYEQYF. The CDR3 DNA reads as TGTGCCAGCAACGCCGGGACAGGGAACTACGAGCAGTACTTC.

This clonotype has a count of ten or more. The chain recombines TRBV12-3 or TRBV12-4 with TRBJ2-7; D possibly uses TRBD1 or TRBD2 (5 bases each). The CDR3 has 16 amino acids. V shed 5 bases and J shed 4 bases, with 21 bases lying between them. The CDR3 DNA reads as TGTGCCAGCAGTATGCCCCCCGGGACCGGATTTTACGAGCAGTACTTC. This gives the protein CASSMPPGTGFYEQYF.

The table lists this clonotype with many counts. The chain links TRBV20-1 to TRBJ2-5; D might be TRBD1 or TRBD2, each matching 5 bases. The CDR3 is made up of 13 amino acids. With 6 bases removed from V and 2 bases from J, the gap between germline ends came to 13 bases. Germline CDR1 reads DFQATT; CDR2 reads SNEGSKA (reference sequence). The CDR3 spells CSAKGPFQETQYF. The CDR3, as DNA: TGCAGTGCCAAGGGACCATTTCAAGAGACCCAGTACTTC.

This clonotype showed up many times. V is TRBV18 and J is TRBJ2-6; D might be TRBD1 (6 bases). The CDR3 sequence is 15 residues long. The germline gives CDR1 KGHSH, CDR2 LQKENI. The V gene lost 9 bases and the J gene lost 1 base, with 13 bases spanning the gap. CDR3 residues: CASSPQGSGANVLTF. For the CDR3, the DNA is TGTGCCAGTAGTCCACAGGGTTCTGGGGCCAACGTCCTGACTTTC.

This clonotype was recorded at least ten times. J is TRBJ2-7 and V is TRBV6-2 or TRBV6-3; D remains unclear. Trimming left V 7 bases short and J 3 bases short, with 13 bases between. The CDR3 has 13 residues. Germline loops: CDR1 MNHEY, CDR2 SVGEGT. The CDR3 DNA reads TGTGCCAGCACCTCACCCATGGTCTACGAGCAGTACTTC. This encodes CASTSPMVYEQYF.

Ten or more counts support this clonotype. The V and J genes are TRBV6-5 and TRBJ2-7; 9 bases fit TRBD1. V gave up 6 bases and J gave up 1 base; unmatched junction bases: 7. The CDR3 runs to 15 residues. Germline CDR1 is MNHEY and CDR2 is SVGAGI. This CDR3 is CASRTGGPSSYEQYF. The CDR3 nucleotides are TGTGCCAGCAGAACAGGGGGCCCCTCGTCCTACGAGCAGTACTTC.

Ten or more counts support this clonotype. For the CDR3, the DNA is TGTGCCAGCAGTTTGGGTCAGGGAGGGTCAAACTATGGCTACACCTTC. Translating it yields CASSLGQGGSNYGYTF. The chain carries TRBV27 and TRBJ1-2, with D possibly matching TRBD1 (5 bases). The ends were cut back, 3 bases at V and 2 bases at J, with 16 bases in the middle. The CDR3 sequence is 16 residues long. In germline, CDR1 is MNHEY, CDR2 SMNVEV (reference sequence).

This clonotype was seen repeatedly, ten times or more. This chain connects TRBV28 to TRBJ2-7; TRBD2 matches at 7 bases. Looked up from germline, CDR1 is MDHEN and CDR2 is SYDVKM. The CDR3 loop spans 15 amino acids. Unmatched junction bases numbered 13, after V lost 4 bases and J lost 7 bases. CDR3 residues: CASSSPGQWGGEQYF. The CDR3 DNA reads TGTGCCAGCAGTTCCCCCGGCCAATGGGGGGGGGAGCAGTACTTC. The variable domain in full, with the rest retrieved from reference TRBV28 and TRBJ2-7, is DVKVTQSSRYLVKRTGEKVFLECVQDMDHENMFWYRQDPGLGLRLIYFSYDVKMKEKGDIPEGYSVSREKKERFSLILESASTNQTSMYLCASSSPGQWGGEQYFGPGTRLTVT.

V usage is TRBV19 and J usage is TRBJ2-7; 7 nucleotides align to TRBD1. The CDR3 totals 15 residues. The V gene's germline CDR1 is LNHDA and CDR2 SQIVND (reference sequence). V trimming: 4 bases; J trimming: 3 bases; junction bases outside the gene matches: 9. The CDR3 loop is CASSTTRDRYYEQYF. Written as DNA, the CDR3 is TGTGCCAGTAGTACCACTCGGGACAGATACTACGAGCAGTACTTC. Full variable domain (outside the CDR3, taken from reference TRBV19 and TRBJ2-7): DGGITQSPKYLFRKEGQNVTLSCEQNLNHDAMYWYRQDPGQGLRLIYYSQIVNDFQKGDIAEGYSVSREKKESFPLTVTSAQKNPTAFYLCASSTTRDRYYEQYFGPGTRLTVT.

This chain connects TRBV20-1 to TRBJ2-5; tentative D call: TRBD1 (5 bases). Germline CDR1 reads DFQATT; CDR2 reads SNEGSKA (reference sequence). Between the trimmed V and J ends, which lost 3 bases and 2 bases, there was a span of 10 bases. The length of the CDR3 is 13 residues. CDR3 protein: CSASVTVQETQYF. The CDR3 DNA reads TGCAGTGCTAGCGTGACAGTTCAAGAGACCCAGTACTTC.

This clonotype has a count of ten or more. Sequence at one end of the junction differs from germline and may be a read error. The chain links TRBV29-1 to TRBJ1-2; no definite D call. The CDR3 runs 13 residues. The germline V gene encodes CDR1 SQVTM and CDR2 ANQGSEA. CDR3 DNA: TGCAGCATTGACCAAGGTGGAAACTATGGCTACACCTTC. Protein: CSIDQGGNYGYTF. Full variable domain (remainder filled in from reference TRBV29-1 and TRBJ1-2): SAVISQKPSRDICQRGTSLTIQCQVDSQVTMMFWYRQQPGQSLTLIATANQGSEATYESGFVIDKFPISRPNLTFSTLTVSNMSPEDSSIYLCSIDQGGNYGYTFGSGTRLTVV.

The table lists this clonotype with many counts. This sequence joins TRBV7-2 and TRBJ2-7, with D maybe TRBD1 (6 bases). V was shortened by 2 bases and J by 4 bases, with 12 bases between the two germline ends. Germline values: CDR1 SGHTA, CDR2 FQGNSA. The CDR3 extends over 14 amino acids. CDR3 region: CASSLQGKGYEQYF. Written as DNA, the CDR3 is TGTGCCAGCAGCTTACAGGGGAAGGGGTACGAGCAGTACTTC.

This clonotype was seen only a few times. The chain employs TRBV30 and TRBJ2-7; 11 bases are shared with TRBD1. The germline V gene has CDR1 GTSNPN and CDR2 SVGIG (reference sequence). The CDR3 runs 15 residues. V lost 4 bases and J lost 4; bases outside the gene matches: 9. The DNA for the CDR3 is TGTGCCTGGATGACTCTTGGGACAGGGGGTTACGAGCAGTACTTC. It yields the protein CAWMTLGTGGYEQYF. The whole variable domain, filled in from reference TRBV30 and TRBJ2-7, reads SQTIHQWPATLVQPVGSPLSLECTVEGTSNPNLYWYRQAAGRGLQLLFYSVGIGQISSEVPQNLSASRPQDRQFILSSKKLLLSDSGFYLCAWMTLGTGGYEQYFGPGTRLTVT.

In its sample, this clonotype was seen a few times. This chain links TRBV18 with TRBJ2-4; 8 bases fit TRBD1. CDR1 is KGHSH, CDR2 LQKENI, per germline. The junction had 5 bases not matched to a gene; V was cut back by 3 bases and J by 1 base. The CDR3 consists of 16 residues. The CDR3 region is CASSPTGAVAKNIQYF. The CDR3 region has the DNA TGTGCCAGCTCACCGACAGGGGCCGTGGCCAAAAACATTCAGTACTTC. Based on the CDR3 plus reference TRBV18 and TRBJ2-4, the full variable domain is NAGVMQNPRHLVRRRGQEARLRCSPMKGHSHVYWYRQLPEEGLKFMVYLQKENIIDESGMPKERFSAEFPKEGPSILRIQQVVRGDSAAYFCASSPTGAVAKNIQYFGAGTRLSVL.

This clonotype was detected a few times. The V call is TRBV15, the J call TRBJ1-2; a possible D gene is TRBD1 (6 bases). CDR3 size: 13 residues. V was trimmed by 3 bases and J by 3 bases, leaving 8 bases between them. Germline V lookup: CDR1 LNHNV, CDR2 YYDKDF (reference sequence). This CDR3 reads CATSRGQDYGYTF. The CDR3 nucleotides read TGTGCCACCAGCAGGGGACAAGACTATGGCTACACCTTC.

The chain employs TRBV20-1 and TRBJ2-1; D may be TRBD2 (7 bases). Germline-derived CDR1 and CDR2 are DFQATT and SNEGSKA (reference sequence). CDR3 length equals 18 residues. V shed 2 bases and J shed 9 bases, with 29 bases lying between them. As DNA, the CDR3 is TGCAGTGCTAGACGCGGGGGCCCGGTGGGGGGTTGGTCCTCTGAGCAGTTCTTC. The encoded protein is CSARRGGPVGGWSSEQFF.

The gene calls are TRBV19 and TRBJ1-6, with D possibly being TRBD1 (6 bases). V was clipped by 6 bases and J by 3 bases, with 15 bases between them. There are 16 residues in the CDR3. Germline V gene data show CDR1 as LNHDA and CDR2 as SQIVND (reference sequence). In DNA form, the CDR3 reads TGTGCCAGTAGGAACAGGGAATTGGTCTATAATTCACCCCTCCACTTT. Protein product: CASRNRELVYNSPLHF.

This clonotype came up a few times. This chain connects TRBV30 to TRBJ2-7; unclear D gene. Germline loops: CDR1 GTSNPN, CDR2 SVGIG (reference sequence). This CDR3 contains 12 residues. V was shortened by 2 bases and J by 5 bases, with 10 bases between the two germline ends. This CDR3 reads CAWSRRSHEQYF. CDR3 nucleotide sequence: TGTGCCTGGAGTCGCAGGAGCCACGAGCAGTACTTC.

Points on this clonotype: Since a much larger clone is just one base distant, this may be a read error. This chain uses TRBV7-9 with TRBJ1-2; D possibly corresponds to TRBD1 (6 bases). Looked up from germline, CDR1 is SEHNR and CDR2 is FQNEAQ (reference sequence). The CDR3 runs to 13 residues. Trimming removed 5 bases at V and 6 bases at J, with 13 bases between. The CDR3 sequence: CASSVVNRDGYTF. In nucleotides, the CDR3 is TGTGCCAGCAGCGTAGTAAACAGGGATGGCTACACCTTC.

This clonotype was recorded many times. With a much larger clone just one base away, this may be a read error. The gene calls are TRBV6-5 and TRBJ1-1, with 8 bases fitting TRBD1. The germline CDR1 and CDR2 sequences are MNHEY and SVGAGI. The CDR3 consists of 12 residues. J was trimmed by 4 bases and V by 7 bases; bases with no gene match: 2. The CDR3 coding sequence is TGTGCCAGCAATACAGGGGGCACTGAAGCTTTCTTT. It yields the protein CASNTGGTEAFF.

Many counts were recorded for this clonotype. The chain employs TRBV12-5 and TRBJ1-6, with TRBD1 matching over 7 bases. Germline-derived CDR1 and CDR2 are LGHNT and FRNRAP. V lost 6 bases and J lost 8; bases outside the gene matches: 4. The CDR3 covers 13 residues. The CDR3 bases are TGTGCTAGTGGCTCCACAGGGGATTCACCCCTCCACTTT. Translated: CASGSTGDSPLHF.

The chain recombines TRBV7-2 with TRBJ1-5; perhaps TRBD1 as D (5 bases). Germline-derived CDR1 and CDR2 are SGHTA and FQGNSA. V shed 0 bases and J shed 6 bases, with 9 bases lying between them. The CDR3 extends over 14 amino acids. CDR3 protein: CASSLAGRGQPQHF. CDR3 DNA: TGTGCCAGCAGCTTAGCAGGGAGGGGTCAGCCCCAGCATTTT.